These T cell receptor beta chains were read from a single sample in a study of follicular helper T cells after annual influenza vaccination. The protocol was immunoSEQ multiplex PCR, while the TCRdb copy is restricted to in-frame clones and leaves out a portion. Here the sample spans about 15,000 clones, 70% to 90% being singletons. Sequenced material: CXCR5- memory CD4+ T cells sorted from blood, taken on the day of influenza vaccination. All receptors come from an adult who received the influenza vaccine. Both conserved end residues are part of each CDR3. D genes are given only for firm matches. Only some rows state a clone size, as once, few, many or a class for expanded clones.

>TRBV27|.|.|TRBJ2-7
CASSLSGGARTKQYF
>TRBV6-6|.|.|TRBJ1-1
CATTGGTEAFF
>TRBV5-1|.|TRBD1|TRBJ2-6
CASSLAGQGASGANVLTF
>TRBV11-3|.|TRBD2|TRBJ2-1
CASSSSSGGYNEQFF
>TRBV30|.|.|TRBJ2-7
CAWTPKGAGKYEQYF
>TRBV19|.|.|TRBJ2-7
CASSIVQTSNSYEQYF
>TRBV15|.|.|TRBJ1-2
CATSRSTNYGYTF
>TRBV30|.|.|TRBJ1-2
CACRRGYGYTF
>TRBV5-1|.|.|TRBJ1-1
CASSLDGGLNTEAFF
>TRBV19|.|.|TRBJ1-1
CASSIDSRVGTEAFF
>TRBV6-5|.|.|TRBJ2-7
CASSATGTAGEQYF
>TRBV5-6|.|TRBD2|TRBJ2-1
CASSLAFSGGAYNEQFF
>TRBV10-3|few|.|TRBJ2-7
CATTGHYEQYF
>TRBV28|.|.|TRBJ1-1
CATGQPNTEAFF
>TRBV2|.|TRBD1|TRBJ2-7
CASGSDRGAHEQYF
>TRBV2|.|.|TRBJ1-5
CASSDRGRNQPQHF
>TRBV4-1|.|.|TRBJ1-1
CASSQVGGRVNTEAFF
>TRBV5-4|few|TRBD1|TRBJ1-6
CASSATDRLYNSPLHF
>TRBV18|.|TRBD2|TRBJ2-1
CASGLAGLHNEQFF
>TRBV5-4|.|.|TRBJ2-5
CASSSSETRTETQYF
>TRBV7-3|.|TRBD2|TRBJ2-7
CASSLTSPTSGGHEQYF
>TRBV7-9|.|TRBD1|TRBJ1-5
CASSVTGGDQPQHF
>TRBV7-8|few|TRBD1|TRBJ1-2
CASSPRTGMNYGYTF
>TRBV5-6|.|TRBD1|TRBJ2-2
CASSTDRGLTSGELFF
>TRBV10-2|once|TRBD1|TRBJ2-2
CASRSQQGPGELFF
>TRBV5-6|.|TRBD1|TRBJ1-2
CASSSTGRGLTNYGYTF
>TRBV7-2|few|.|TRBJ1-6
CASSREADANSPLHF
>TRBV1|.|.|TRBJ1-2
CTSSSVVRKTYGYTF
>TRBV7-8|.|.|TRBJ1-5
CASSLQSNQPQHF
>TRBV6-5|.|.|TRBJ2-7
CASSYTGATSYEQYF
>TRBV5-6|.|.|TRBJ2-5
CASSTQETQYF
>TRBV7-9|.|.|TRBJ2-7
CASSLGAGVREQYF
>TRBV10-3|.|.|TRBJ1-2
CAISESYGYTF
>TRBV11-2|.|TRBD1|TRBJ2-3
CASSLGGTGASTDTQYF
>TRBV7-2|.|.|TRBJ2-1
CASSLNPGKKINEQFF
>TRBV5-4|.|TRBD2|TRBJ2-3
CASSRDYYGQYF
>TRBV4-1|.|.|TRBJ1-5
CASSQYFQVSNQPQHF
>TRBV7-2|.|TRBD1|TRBJ1-2
CASSLDPTTGQGYGYTF
>TRBV28|.|TRBD1|TRBJ1-5
CASSFFLTGSNQPQHF
>TRBV7-2|.|.|TRBJ1-1
CASSLIGGLPSYTEAFF